This TCR beta chain came from a study of T-cell reconstitution after alpha-beta-depleted transplantation in children. Study findings and constraints: About two months after transplant, alpha-beta T cells reportedly came from several hundred expanded graft clones.

V dropped 5 bases and J dropped 3 bases, with 12 bases sitting between them. The CDR3 is 14 amino acids. The germline V gene has CDR1 ENHRY and CDR2 SYGVKD. This clonotype was observed at least ten times. Its antigen is still unknown. The TCRbeta library incorporated unique molecular identifiers. TCRdb called the PCR reads again in MiXCR, with one record for every CDR3 protein. The table has around 270,000 distinct CDR3 sequences, 10% seen once. The chain is built from TRBV10-3 and TRBJ2-3; no firm D call. Sequencing used PBMCs, obtained before TCRalphabeta/CD19-depleted stem cell transplant. This sequence originates from a boy under three years old with acute myeloid leukemia, due to receive a stem cell transplant. The CDR3 spells CAISPRGSTDTQYF. DNA of the CDR3: TGTGCCATCAGTCCACGTGGGTCAACAGATACGCAGTATTTT.